This is a list of T cell receptor beta chains from one sample in a study of OX40 agonist ivuxolimab in advanced cancers. TCRdb's copy holds only in-frame clones and misses some; the assay was immunoSEQ multiplex PCR. The sample has approximately 61,000 clones, about four fifths seen once; the top ten hold approximately 1.9%. Here the sequenced sample was CD4+ or CD8+ T cells sorted from blood, taken in a trial of the OX40 agonist ivuxolimab. These receptors all stem from an adult with an advanced solid tumor such as melanoma, head and neck, liver or kidney cancer. CDR3s include the opening cysteine and the closing phenylalanine or tryptophan. The D gene is left open where the match is weak. The size of a clone is reported for some rows only, either as once, few or many, or as a class for expanded clones.

J,D,size,V,DNA,CDR3
TRBJ2-2,TRBD1,.,TRBV2,TGTGCCAGTCGTGGGGACAGGGCGAACACCGGGGAGCTGTTTTTT,CASRGDRANTGELFF
TRBJ2-7,.,.,TRBV7-8,TGTGCCAGCAGCTTAAGGTGGAGCGGGCCTGGGGTATACGAGCAGTACTTC,CASSLRWSGPGVYEQYF
TRBJ2-3,.,.,TRBV10-3,TGTGCCATCGAGGGCCGGCCGGGAGTAAGGGATACGCAGTATTTT,CAIEGRPGVRDTQYF
TRBJ1-1,.,.,TRBV18,TGTGCCAGCTCACCAAGGAGCGGGTTTCTCCAAAACACTGAAGCTTTCTTT,CASSPRSGFLQNTEAFF
TRBJ2-7,.,few,TRBV30,TGTGCCTGGAGTGTTGGTAGCGCCAATTACTACGAGCAGTACTTC,CAWSVGSANYYEQYF
TRBJ2-2,.,.,TRBV2,TGTGCCAGCGACCGGGATACTAGGACCGGGGAGCTGTTTTTT,CASDRDTRTGELFF
TRBJ1-2,.,.,TRBV29-1,TGCAGCGTTGAATCACTCTATGGCTACACCTTC,CSVESLYGYTF
TRBJ2-3,TRBD1,.,TRBV4-3,TGCGCCAGCAGCCAAGGGGGACAGGGGCCGAGCACAGATACGCAGTATTTT,CASSQGGQGPSTDTQYF
TRBJ1-1,.,.,TRBV5-5,TGTGCCAGCAGCTTGGAATGGACGGTGGGCGTCGCTGAAGCTTTCTTT,CASSLEWTVGVAEAFF
TRBJ1-3,TRBD1,.,TRBV18,TGTGCCAGCTCACGGAATCGGGACAGGGGCACTTACTCTGGAAACACCATATATTTT,CASSRNRDRGTYSGNTIYF
TRBJ2-5,TRBD2,.,TRBV9,TGTGTCAGCACTAGCGGACAAGAGACCCAGTACTTC,CVSTSGQETQYF
TRBJ2-3,TRBD2,.,TRBV30,TGTGCCTGGAGTTTCCCCATGAGTAGCGGGGCCCTCACAGATACGCAGTATTTT,CAWSFPMSSGALTDTQYF
TRBJ2-1,.,few,TRBV10-3,TGTGCCATCAGGGTAGGGACTTTCGGCCGCTCCTACAATGAGCAGTTCTTC,CAIRVGTFGRSYNEQFF
TRBJ2-5,.,.,TRBV7-2,TGTGCCAGCAGCTTACAAGCGGTCCAAGAGACCCAGTACTTC,CASSLQAVQETQYF
TRBJ2-4,.,.,TRBV6-1,TGTGCCAGCAGTAAAGACAGAGCTATAGCCAAAAACATTCAGTACTTC,CASSKDRAIAKNIQYF
TRBJ2-5,.,.,TRBV30,TGTGCCTGGAGTTCGACCCTCGGACCCCAAGAGACCCAGTACTTC,CAWSSTLGPQETQYF
TRBJ2-5,.,.,TRBV7-8,TGTGCCAGCAGCTTAGGGGCCGGGGCCTGGGAGACCCAGTACTTC,CASSLGAGAWETQYF
TRBJ2-1,TRBD2,.,TRBV6-5,TGTGCCAGCAGTTACTCGGGGACTAGCGCATGGAATGAGCAGTTCTTC,CASSYSGTSAWNEQFF
TRBJ2-3,.,.,TRBV11-3,TGTGCCAGCAGCTTAGCGTCTGATACGCAGTATTTT,CASSLASDTQYF
TRBJ1-2,.,.,TRBV28,TGTGCCAGCAGTTTGTGGGGACCAAACTATGGCTACACCTTC,CASSLWGPNYGYTF
TRBJ2-7,TRBD2,.,TRBV7-2,TGTGCCAGCAGCTTGAGCGGGACCCTCTACGAGCAGTACTTC,CASSLSGTLYEQYF
TRBJ2-5,.,.,TRBV5-4,TGTGCCAGCAGGGAAGTTCTTGAGACCCAGTACTTC,CASREVLETQYF